This TCR beta chain was found in a study of blood T cell repertoires in COVID-19. Original data processing: For nucleated cells, counts were estimated from reference gene primer amplification. Assay used: immunoSEQ multiplex PCR; TCRdb lists only in-frame clones, some missing. V, J and clone size reflect that table, while D and trimming were determined from the DNA. The sample records under 250,000 clones, approximately 80% being singletons. After removal of 6 bases from V and 0 bases from J, the junction contained 11 bases not matched to a gene. CDR1 LGHDT and CDR2 YNNKEL come from the germline V gene (reference sequence). The CDR3 spans 18 residues.

The source of this sequence is a man aged 80 or over with acute or convalescent COVID-19. The specimen was peripheral blood. The chain uses TRBV3-1 (or the pseudogene TRBV3-2) and TRBJ2-3; TRBD2 matches at 11 bases. CDR3 sequence (DNA): TGTGCCAGCAGTCTAACTAGCGGGGGCACCTCTAGCACAGATACGCAGTATTTT. Its translation: CASSLTSGGTSSTDTQYF.